This T cell receptor (beta chain) was retrieved from a study of T cells in Graves' hyperthyroidism and ophthalmopathy. Findings of the study overall: Before onset, by a median of approximately 6.8 months, the model predicted ophthalmopathy.

TCR beta CDR3 regions were amplified from RNA. Carried out on the TCR CDR3, a first-round RT-PCR used the HTBI primer set. TCRdb independently ran MiXCR on the multiplex PCR reads; one entry per CDR3 protein. Found here are 350,000 to 500,000 distinct CDR3 sequences, roughly 15% of them singletons; the top ten hold less than 6.5%. With regard to this clonotype: Antigen: not known.

Exclusions: uncontrolled infection, other autoimmune disease, pregnancy, lactation. 10 ml of fresh peripheral blood supplied the PBMCs. The junction had 2 bases not matched to a gene; V was cut back by 3 bases and J by 5 bases. CDR3 length: 14 residues. CDR1 is DFQATT and CDR2 is SNEGSKA in the germline V gene (reference sequence). The sequence derives from a woman under 30 with Graves' hyperthyroidism. Sample: blood. The chain couples TRBV20-1 to TRBJ2-2; 11 nucleotides match TRBD2. The CDR3 DNA sequence: TGCAGTGCTAGCCCTAGCGGGAGGACCGGGGAGCTGTTTTTT. Its protein product is CSASPSGRTGELFF.